The clone carrying this TCR beta chain was counted between two and nine times. V lost 4 bases, J lost 5 bases, and 5 bases stayed unmatched. Germline V gives CDR1 SQVTM, CDR2 ANQGSEA. The CDR3 runs 12 residues. Patients at the Seattle site were enrolled during active infection and followed longitudinally. This sample is drawn from a study of blood T cell repertoires in COVID-19. Study information: T cells, B-cell-depleted T cells, or PBMCs provided the cDNA or gDNA that served as material.

In the source study's methods: Nucleated cell number was recorded as an estimate derived from reference gene primer amplification. Clones were sequenced by immunoSEQ multiplex PCR, and TCRdb holds only the in-frame ones, with some missing. The V and J calls and the clone size are those of that table, but D and trimming were determined from the DNA. Here the sample spans under 200,000 clones, 79% being singletons. Sequencing was performed on peripheral blood. This TCR was sampled from a woman aged 55-75 years with COVID-19, enrolled during active disease. This chain connects TRBV29-1 to TRBJ2-7; 7 nucleotides line up with TRBD1. CDR3 sequence (DNA): TGCAGCGTTGTACAGGGGACCCACGAGCAGTACTTC. Translation gives CSVVQGTHEQYF.